Below are 5 T cell receptor beta chains sequenced from a single sample in a study of identical twins. Using its own MiXCR run on the 5' RACE reads, TCRdb lists one record per CDR3 protein. The sample lists 1,800,000 or so distinct CDR3 sequences, around a third occurring once. Material: cord blood. The receptors derive from a newborn girl in good health.

CDR3 DNA sequence: TGCGCCAGCAGCCAAGACCGAAAAACAGGGGGGGTCTACTATGGCTACACCTTC. Residues: CASSQDRKTGGVYYGYTF. V is TRBV4-1 and J is TRBJ1-2; 8 bases line up with TRBD1. With V trimmed by 0 bases and J by 3 bases, 12 bases remained unmatched. Germline lookup yields CDR1 MGHRA and CDR2 YSYEKL. The CDR3 totals 18 residues.

This clonotype was recorded a few times. The CDR3 DNA is TGTGCCAGCAGTCACGACAGCACCTATTCACCCCTCCACTTT. This sequence encodes CASSHDSTYSPLHF. The V call is TRBV6-5, the J call TRBJ1-6; a possible D gene is TRBD1 (5 bases). CDR1 MNHEY and CDR2 SVGAGI come from the germline V gene. This CDR3 spans 14 amino acids. The V end lost 5 bases, the J end lost 8 bases, and 13 bases lay between the germline ends.

V gene TRBV5-1 combines with J gene TRBJ2-1; TRBD2 aligns across 12 bases. Germline V gives CDR1 SGHRS, CDR2 YFSETQ. This CDR3 has 15 residues. V lost 3 bases to trimming and J lost 5 bases; unmatched junction nucleotides: 3. This CDR3 is CASSWTSGVDNEQFF. In DNA, the CDR3 is TGCGCCAGCAGCTGGACTAGCGGGGTTGACAATGAGCAGTTCTTC.

This CDR3 is CSARDHLAGQSHNQPQHF. CDR3 sequence (DNA): TGCAGTGCTAGAGATCATCTGGCAGGACAGTCTCACAATCAGCCCCAGCATTTT. The chain employs TRBV20-1 and TRBJ1-5, with a weak D call TRBD1 (6 bases). Germline V gene data show CDR1 as DFQATT and CDR2 as SNEGSKA (reference sequence). The CDR3 runs 18 residues. V lost 0 bases and J 3 bases, leaving 21 bases between the germline ends.

This chain links TRBV20-1 with TRBJ1-6; 7 nucleotides match TRBD1. Germline-derived CDR1 and CDR2 are DFQATT and SNEGSKA (reference sequence). The CDR3 is 15 residues long. J lost 6 bases, V lost 3 bases, and 8 bases had no gene match. The CDR3 DNA is TGCAGTGCTAGGTTAACCGGGACAGCTAATTCACCCCTCCACTTT. Amino acid sequence: CSARLTGTANSPLHF.